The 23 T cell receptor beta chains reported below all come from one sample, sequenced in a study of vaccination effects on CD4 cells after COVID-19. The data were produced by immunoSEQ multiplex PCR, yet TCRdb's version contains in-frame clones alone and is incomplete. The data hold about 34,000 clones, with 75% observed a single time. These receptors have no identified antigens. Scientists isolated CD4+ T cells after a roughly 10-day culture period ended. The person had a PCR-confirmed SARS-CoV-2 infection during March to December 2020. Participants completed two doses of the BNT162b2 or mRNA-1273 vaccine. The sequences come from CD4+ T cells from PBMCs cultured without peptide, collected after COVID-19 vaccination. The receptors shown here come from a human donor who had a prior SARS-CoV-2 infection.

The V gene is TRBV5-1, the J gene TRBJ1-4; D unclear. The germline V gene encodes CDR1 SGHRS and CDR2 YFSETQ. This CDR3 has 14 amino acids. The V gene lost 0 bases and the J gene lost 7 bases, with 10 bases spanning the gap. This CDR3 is CASSLDRLSEKLFF. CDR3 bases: TGCGCCAGCAGCTTGGATCGTCTGAGTGAAAAACTGTTTTTT.

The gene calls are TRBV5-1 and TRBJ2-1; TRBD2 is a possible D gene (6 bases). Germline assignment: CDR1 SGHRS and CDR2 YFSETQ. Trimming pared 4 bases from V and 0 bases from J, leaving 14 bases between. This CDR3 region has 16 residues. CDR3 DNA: TGCGCCAGCAGCCACAACCTAGCGTACTCCTACAATGAGCAGTTCTTC. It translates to CASSHNLAYSYNEQFF.

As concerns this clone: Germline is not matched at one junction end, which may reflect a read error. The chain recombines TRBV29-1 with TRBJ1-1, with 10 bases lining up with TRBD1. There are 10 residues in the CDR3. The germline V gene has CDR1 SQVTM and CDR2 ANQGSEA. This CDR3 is CSGGQGPLVF. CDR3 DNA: TGCAGCGGGGGACAGGGGCCCCTCGTCTTT.

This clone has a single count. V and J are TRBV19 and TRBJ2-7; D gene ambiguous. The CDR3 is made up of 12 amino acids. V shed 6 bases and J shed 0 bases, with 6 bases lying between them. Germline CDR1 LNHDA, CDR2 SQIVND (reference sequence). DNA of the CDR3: TGTGCCAGTAGGGACCCCTCCTACGAGCAGTACTTC. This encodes CASRDPSYEQYF.

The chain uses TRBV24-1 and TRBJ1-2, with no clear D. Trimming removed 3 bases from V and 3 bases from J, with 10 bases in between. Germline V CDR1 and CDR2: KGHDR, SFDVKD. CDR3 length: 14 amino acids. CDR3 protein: CATSDPPEDYGYTF. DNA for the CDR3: TGTGCCACCAGTGATCCACCGGAGGACTATGGCTACACCTTC.

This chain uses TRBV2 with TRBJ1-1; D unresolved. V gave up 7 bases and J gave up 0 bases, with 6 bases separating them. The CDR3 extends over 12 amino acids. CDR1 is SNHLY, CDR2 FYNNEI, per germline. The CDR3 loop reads CASKRVNTEAFF. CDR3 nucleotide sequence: TGTGCCAGCAAAAGGGTGAACACTGAAGCTTTCTTT.

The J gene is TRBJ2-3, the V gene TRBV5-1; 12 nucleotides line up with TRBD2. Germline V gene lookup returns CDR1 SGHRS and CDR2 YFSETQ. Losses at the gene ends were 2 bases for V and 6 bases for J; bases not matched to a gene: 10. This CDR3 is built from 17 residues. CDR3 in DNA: TGCGCCAGCAGCTTCAAAGCGGGAACTAGCGGGGGGGATACGCAGTATTTT. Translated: CASSFKAGTSGGDTQYF.

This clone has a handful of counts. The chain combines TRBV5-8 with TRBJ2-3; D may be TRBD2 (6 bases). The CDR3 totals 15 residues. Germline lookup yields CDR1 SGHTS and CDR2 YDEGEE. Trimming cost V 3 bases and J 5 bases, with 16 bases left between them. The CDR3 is CASSSGLSYVDTQYF. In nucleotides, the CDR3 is TGTGCCAGCAGCTCGGGACTTAGCTATGTAGATACGCAGTATTTT.

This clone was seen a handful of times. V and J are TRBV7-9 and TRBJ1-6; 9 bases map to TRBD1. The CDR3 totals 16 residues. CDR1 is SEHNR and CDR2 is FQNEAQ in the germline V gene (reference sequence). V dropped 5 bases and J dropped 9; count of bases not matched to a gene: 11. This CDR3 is CASSQSRDRVASPLHF. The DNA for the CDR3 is TGTGCCAGCAGCCAGTCCAGGGACAGGGTGGCTTCACCCCTCCACTTT.

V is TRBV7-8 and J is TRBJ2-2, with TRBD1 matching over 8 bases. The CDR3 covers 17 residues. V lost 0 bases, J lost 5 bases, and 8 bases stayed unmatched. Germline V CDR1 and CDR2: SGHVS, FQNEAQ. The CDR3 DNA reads TGTGCCAGCAGCTTAGCGCGTGGGACAGGAAATACCGGGGAGCTGTTTTTT. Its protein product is CASSLARGTGNTGELFF.

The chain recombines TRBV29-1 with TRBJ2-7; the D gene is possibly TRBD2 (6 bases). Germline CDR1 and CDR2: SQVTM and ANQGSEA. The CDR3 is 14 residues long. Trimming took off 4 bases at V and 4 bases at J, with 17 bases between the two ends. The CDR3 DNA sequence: TGCAGCGTTGCGGGTAGCGGTACTGCGTACGAGCAGTACTTC. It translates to CSVAGSGTAYEQYF.

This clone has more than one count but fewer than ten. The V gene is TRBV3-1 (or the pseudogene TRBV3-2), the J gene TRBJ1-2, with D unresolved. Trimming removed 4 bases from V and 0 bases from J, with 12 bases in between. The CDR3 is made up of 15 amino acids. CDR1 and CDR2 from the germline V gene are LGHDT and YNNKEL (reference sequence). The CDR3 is CASSPFTGANYGYTF. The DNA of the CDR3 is TGTGCCAGCAGCCCCTTTACCGGGGCTAACTATGGCTACACCTTC.

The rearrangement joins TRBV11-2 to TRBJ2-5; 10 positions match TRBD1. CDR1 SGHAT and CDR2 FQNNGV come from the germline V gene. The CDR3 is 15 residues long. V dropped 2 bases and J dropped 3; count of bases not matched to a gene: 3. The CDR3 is CASSLLGQGEETQYF. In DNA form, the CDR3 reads TGTGCCAGCAGCTTACTAGGACAGGGGGAAGAGACCCAGTACTTC.

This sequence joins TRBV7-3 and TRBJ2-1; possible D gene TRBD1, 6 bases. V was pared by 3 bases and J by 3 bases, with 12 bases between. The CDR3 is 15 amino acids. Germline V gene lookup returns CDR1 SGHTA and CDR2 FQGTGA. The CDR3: CASSLNTGLYNEQFF. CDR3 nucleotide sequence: TGTGCCAGCAGCTTGAACACAGGGCTCTACAATGAGCAGTTCTTC.

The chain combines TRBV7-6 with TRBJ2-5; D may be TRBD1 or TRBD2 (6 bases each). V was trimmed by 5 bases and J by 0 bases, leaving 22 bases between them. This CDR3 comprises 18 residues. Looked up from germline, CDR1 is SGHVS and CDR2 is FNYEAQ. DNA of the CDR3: TGTGCCAGCAGCCCCTCGGGGGCTAGCGCATCGTACCAAGAGACCCAGTACTTC. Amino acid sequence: CASSPSGASASYQETQYF. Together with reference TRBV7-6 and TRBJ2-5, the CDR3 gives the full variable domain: GAGVSQSPRYKVTKRGQDVALRCDPISGHVSLYWYRQALGQGPEFLTYFNYEAQQDKSGLPNDRFSAERPEGSISTLTIQRTEQRDSAMYRCASSPSGASASYQETQYFGPGTRLLVL.

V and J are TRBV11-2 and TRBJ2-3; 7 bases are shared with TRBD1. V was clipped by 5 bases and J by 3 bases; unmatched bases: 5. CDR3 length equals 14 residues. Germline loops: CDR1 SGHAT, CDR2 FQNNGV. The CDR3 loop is CASSPRDSTDTQYF. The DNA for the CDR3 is TGTGCCAGCAGCCCAAGGGACAGTACAGATACGCAGTATTTT.

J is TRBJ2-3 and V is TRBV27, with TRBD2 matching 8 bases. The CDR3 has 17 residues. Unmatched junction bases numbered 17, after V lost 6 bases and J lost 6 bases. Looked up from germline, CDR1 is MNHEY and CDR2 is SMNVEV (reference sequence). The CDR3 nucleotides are TGTGCCAGCAGCAGTTTACGATACACGGGAGGGGGTGATACGCAGTATTTT. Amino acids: CASSSLRYTGGGDTQYF.

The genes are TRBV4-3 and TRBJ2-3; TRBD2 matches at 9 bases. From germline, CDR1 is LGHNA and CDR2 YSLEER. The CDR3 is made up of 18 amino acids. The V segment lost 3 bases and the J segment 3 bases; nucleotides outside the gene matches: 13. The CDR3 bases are TGCGCCAGCAGCCACCGATATCCTCCTAGCGGGGCTACAGATACGCAGTATTTT. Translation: CASSHRYPPSGATDTQYF.

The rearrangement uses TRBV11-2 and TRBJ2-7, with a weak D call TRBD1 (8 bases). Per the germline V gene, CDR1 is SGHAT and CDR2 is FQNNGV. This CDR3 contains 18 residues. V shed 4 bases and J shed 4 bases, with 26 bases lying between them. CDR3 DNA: TGTGCCAGCAGCTCAACGACAGGGGCCGGCGGGAGTACGTACGAGCAGTACTTC. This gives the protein CASSSTTGAGGSTYEQYF.

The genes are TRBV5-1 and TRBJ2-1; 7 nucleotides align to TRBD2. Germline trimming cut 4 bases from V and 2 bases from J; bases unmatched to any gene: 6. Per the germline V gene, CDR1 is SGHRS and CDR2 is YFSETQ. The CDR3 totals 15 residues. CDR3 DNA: TGCGCCAGCAGCCAAGCGGGGTGGACCTACAATGAGCAGTTCTTC. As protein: CASSQAGWTYNEQFF. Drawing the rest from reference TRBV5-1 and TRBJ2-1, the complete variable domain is KAGVTQTPRYLIKTRGQQVTLSCSPISGHRSVSWYQQTPGQGLQFLFEYFSETQRNKGNFPGRFSGRQFSNSRSEMNVSTLELGDSALYLCASSQAGWTYNEQFFGPGTRLTVL.

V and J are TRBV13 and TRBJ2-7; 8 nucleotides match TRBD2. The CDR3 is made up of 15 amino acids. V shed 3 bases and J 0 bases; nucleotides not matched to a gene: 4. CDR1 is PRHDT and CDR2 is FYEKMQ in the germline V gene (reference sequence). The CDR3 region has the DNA TGTGCCAGCAGCTTCGGGAGGGGGAGCTCCTACGAGCAGTACTTC. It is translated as CASSFGRGSSYEQYF.

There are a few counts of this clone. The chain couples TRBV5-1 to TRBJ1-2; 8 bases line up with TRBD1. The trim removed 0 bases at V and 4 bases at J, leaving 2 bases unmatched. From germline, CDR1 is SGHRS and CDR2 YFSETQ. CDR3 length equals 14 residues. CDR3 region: CASSLGTGSYGYTF. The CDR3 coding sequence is TGCGCCAGCAGCTTGGGGACAGGGAGCTATGGCTACACCTTC.

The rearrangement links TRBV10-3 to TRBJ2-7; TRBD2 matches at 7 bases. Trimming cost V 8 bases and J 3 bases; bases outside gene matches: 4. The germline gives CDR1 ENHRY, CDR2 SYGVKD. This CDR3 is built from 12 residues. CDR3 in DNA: TGTGCCATCGGACTAGTCCTCTACGAGCAGTACTTC. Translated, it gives CAIGLVLYEQYF.